The sequence of this T cell receptor (beta chain) was determined in a study of STAT3 mutations in large granular lymphocyte leukemia. The wider study: Immunosuppressive therapy was given to more than half of T-LGLL patients.

The data were produced by immunoSEQ multiplex PCR, yet TCRdb's version contains in-frame clones alone and is incomplete. Of roughly 6,500 clones listed, 57% were seen once; the top ten hold roughly 80%. This clone was seen more than once but under ten times. Its antigen is as yet unknown. Findings of the study overall: Every T-cell large granular lymphocyte leukemia patient had at least one immunodominant TCR beta clonotype.

Input material: peripheral blood mononuclear cells. The receptor comes from a boy aged 5-17 years with T-cell large granular lymphocyte leukemia. Some clones in this sample may be carry-over from other donors' samples.

CDR3 coding DNA: TGCAGCGTTGAAGCCGACAGTAGTAACTATGGCTACACCTTC. Protein sequence: CSVEADSSNYGYTF. The genes are TRBV29-1 and TRBJ1-2, with D perhaps TRBD1 (5 bases). The germline gives CDR1 SQVTM, CDR2 ANQGSEA. The length of the CDR3 is 14 residues. Trimming cost V 1 base and J 1 base, with 10 bases left between them.